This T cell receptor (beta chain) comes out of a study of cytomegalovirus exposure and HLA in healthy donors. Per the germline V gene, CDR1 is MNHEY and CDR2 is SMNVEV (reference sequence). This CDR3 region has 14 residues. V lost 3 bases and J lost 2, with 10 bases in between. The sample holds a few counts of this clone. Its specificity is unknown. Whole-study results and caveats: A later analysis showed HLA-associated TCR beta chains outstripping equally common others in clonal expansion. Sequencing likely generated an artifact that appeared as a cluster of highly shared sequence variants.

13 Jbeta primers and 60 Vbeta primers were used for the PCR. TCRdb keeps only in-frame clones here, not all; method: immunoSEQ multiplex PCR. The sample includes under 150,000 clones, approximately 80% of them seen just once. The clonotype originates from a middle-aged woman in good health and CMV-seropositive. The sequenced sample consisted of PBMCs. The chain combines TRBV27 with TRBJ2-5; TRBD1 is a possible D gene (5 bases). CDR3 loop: CASSFAGLQETQYF. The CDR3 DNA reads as TGTGCCAGCAGTTTTGCAGGGCTACAAGAGACCCAGTACTTC.